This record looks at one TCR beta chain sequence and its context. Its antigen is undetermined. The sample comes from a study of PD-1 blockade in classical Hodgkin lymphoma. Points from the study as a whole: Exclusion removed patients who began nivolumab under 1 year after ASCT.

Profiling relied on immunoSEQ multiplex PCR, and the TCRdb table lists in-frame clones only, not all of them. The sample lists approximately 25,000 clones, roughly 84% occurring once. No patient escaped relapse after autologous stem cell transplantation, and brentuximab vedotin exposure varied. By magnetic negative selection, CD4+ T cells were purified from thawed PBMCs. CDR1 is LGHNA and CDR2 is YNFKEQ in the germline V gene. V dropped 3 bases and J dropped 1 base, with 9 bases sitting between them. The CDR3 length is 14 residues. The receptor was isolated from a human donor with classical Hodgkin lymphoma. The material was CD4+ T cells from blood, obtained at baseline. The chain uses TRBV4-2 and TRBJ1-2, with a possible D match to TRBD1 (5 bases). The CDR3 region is CASSQVTDNYGYTF. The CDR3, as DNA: TGTGCCAGCAGCCAGGTGACAGATAACTATGGCTACACCTTC.